This note documents a single T cell receptor (beta chain) sequence. Its antigen target is currently unknown. No base qualities exist here, and no much larger clone lies one base off it. The CDR3 runs 13 residues from the cysteine to the phenylalanine. The kept DNA is CDR3 alone, 39 bases in frame from the first base. Deletion took 4 bases off V and 12 bases off J, with a span of 16 bases between the germline ends. Taken from the germline V gene, the CDR1 and CDR2 loops are SGHTA and FQGNSA. The entry originates in a study of shared clonotypes between healthy human individuals (dated by TCRdb to about 2020). For the wider study: The cohort included a few men and two women between 18 and 49 years of age. For each donor, three plates each were used for CD4 naive and CD4 memory, two plates were used for CD8 naive, and one plate was used for CD8 memory. The study deeply sequenced blood TCR repertoires of about 5 healthy adults to estimate repertoire size and the extent of clonotype sharing between individuals. To increase sequencing depth and limit assay-specific biases, TCR repertoire library preparation and sequencing were carried out by different laboratories using diverse techniques. Leukapheresis yielded between about 0.85 and 9.5 billion PBMCs per donor.

The research as a whole found: Rarefaction of sorted-subset datasets indicated incomplete sequencing despite the large sequencing depth. Compared with non-shared clonotypes, the clonotypes found in all four sorted-subset donors had higher generation probabilities. Larger estimated clonotype richness was generally found for naive subsets than for memory subsets. Only blood was sampled, and tissue TCR repertoires likely differ from those in blood. Based on pairwise subsampling, the degree of clonotype sharing among donors was expected to be affected by sequencing depth. Because the study included a small number of donors, the genetic and exposure-history diversity represented was limited. Around 5.4% of naive CD4, more than 3% of naive CD8, around 2.3% of memory CD4, and over 0.35% of memory CD8 clonotypes were shared across several donors.

Healthy HIV-negative adults with no recently reported acute infections or vaccinations were included as donors. Every donor was a Caucasian adult living in Nashville, Tennessee, USA. Magnetic negative selection was used to enrich CD4+ T cells, after which naive cells were positively selected on CD45RA and the negative fraction became the memory subset. After blood collection by leukapheresis, PBMCs were isolated using Ficoll-Histopaque density gradient centrifugation and then cryopreserved in the vapor phase of liquid nitrogen. Purity and quantity of every magnetically sorted T cell population were checked by analytical flow cytometry. Genomic DNA was isolated from every sorted fraction and measured by UV absorbance on a Nanodrop 2000c. Using the deep immunoSEQ assay, multiplex PCR amplified TCR CDR3 regions from genomic DNA. Genomic DNA extracted from each cell subset was distributed evenly over all wells of several immunoSEQ 96-well plates, and each plate served as one replicate. For sorted subsets, approximately 200 ng of genomic DNA, equivalent to around 31,000 T cell genomes, went into each replicate PCR. The purified libraries were quantified using a Qubit 3.0 fluorometer, sized with a Bioanalyzer 2100, and then quantified again using the KAPA Library Quantification kit. A separate single-read 150-cycle Illumina NextSeq 550 flow cell was used to sequence each immunoSEQ 96-well plate. Under the source paper's analysis protocol: The immunoSEQ output contained only junctional sequences without quality scores, so filtering could not match that applied to full-length reads. To assign V/J genes and CDR3, sequences were annotated against IMGT germline references using PyIR, a Python wrapper for IgBLAST v1.9. Reads with weak V/J assignments (E-value above 1e-6), missing CDR3, stop codons, out-of-frame junctions, or ambiguous translated residues were removed. V3J clonotypes were defined as sequences sharing an identical inferred V gene, J gene, and CDR3 amino acid sequence. Percentage overlap between repertoires was calculated by dividing the number of shared unique clonotypes by the size of the smaller repertoire. RTK rarefaction, the Chao1 estimator, and Recon v2.1 estimates of unobserved clonotypes were used to assess repertoire richness. Generation probabilities for all TCRbeta clonotypes obtained by the gDNA method from several donors were computed using OLGA. TCRdb retrieved this table from immuneACCESS and kept in-frame rearrangements only. Not all clones are present; in checked studies, unresolved V genes account for under half, and no reason is known for the remainder. V and J calls and clone size come straight from that table; D and trimming were deduced from the DNA. Present in this sample are about 680,000 clones, more than 70% of which were seen just once. The top ten constitute more than 1.5% of the sample.

The sequence was obtained from a woman aged 25-40 years in good health. In this chain, TRBV7-2 is recombined with TRBJ2-1, with no D gene named confidently. The sequenced sample was memory CD4+ T cells sorted from blood. This sample's cell subset or site label indicates: CD45RA-negative fraction. The bases read TGTGCCAGCAGCTCTCTAATCTCTCCGGTGCAGTTCTTC. It specifies CASSSLISPVQFF.